This T cell receptor (beta chain) was documented in a study of cytomegalovirus exposure and HLA in healthy donors. Study results and limitations: A later analysis by the authors found several of the most significant clusters apparently linked to common viral pathogens. Prediction of most subjects' HLA-A and HLA-B alleles by TCR beta sequences was reportedly accurate. Fewer N-insertions than the approximately 700-donor mean were reportedly shown by an Asian-associated ancestry cluster in a later analysis.

Notes on this clone: Its antigen remains unidentified.

Primers for the PCR totalled 60 Vbeta and 13 Jbeta. The data were produced by immunoSEQ multiplex PCR, yet TCRdb's version contains in-frame clones alone and is incomplete. The repertoire table contains 100,000 to 150,000 clones. The TCR comes from a man between 18 and 29 years old in good health and CMV-seronegative. The specimen was PBMCs.

The CDR3 sequence is CASSMSTGGNEKLFF. Written as DNA, the CDR3 is TGTGCCAGTAGTATGTCGACAGGCGGGAATGAAAAACTGTTTTTT. This chain uses TRBV19 with TRBJ1-4; D is perhaps TRBD1 (6 bases). CDR3 length: 15 residues. Deletions cut 3 bases from V and 5 bases from J, with 13 bases between. Germline CDR1 LNHDA, CDR2 SQIVND (reference sequence).